The 20 T cell receptor beta chains presented below share a single source sample, sequenced in a study of blood T cell repertoires in COVID-19 (dated by TCRdb to about 2020). The receptor library was made with the immunoSEQ multiplex PCR assay. Held by TCRdb, this immuneACCESS table contains in-frame sequences only and omits some clones. Under half of the omission traces to an unresolved V gene where checked; the cause of the rest is unknown. A total of fewer than 70,000 clones appear in this sample, roughly 80% of them only once. The ten largest make up 3.2% of the sample. The sample taken for sequencing was peripheral blood. The receptors here all came from a man between 60 and 75 years old with acute or convalescent COVID-19.

The chain links TRBV5-1 to TRBJ2-1, with 7 bases that match TRBD2. This CDR3 is built from 15 residues. V lost 1 base, J lost 7 bases, and 8 bases stayed unmatched. Germline V gene sequence: CDR1 SGHRS, CDR2 YFSETQ. The CDR3 DNA is TGCGCCAGCAGCTTGCTCCCGAGCGGGGCAAATGAGCAGTTCTTC. It codes for CASSLLPSGANEQFF.

The chain employs TRBV11-2 and TRBJ1-2; 8 bases line up with TRBD1. This CDR3 spans 14 amino acids. From germline, CDR1 is SGHAT and CDR2 FQNNGV. The ends lost 5 bases at V and 7 bases at J; junction bases unmatched: 9. CDR3 DNA sequence: TGTGCCAGCAGCCCGATGACAGGGGTAGGTGGCTACACCTTC. Translation: CASSPMTGVGGYTF.

This clone was seen once. The J gene is TRBJ1-3, the V gene TRBV14; no clear D gene. V was trimmed by 4 bases and J by 7 bases, leaving 17 bases between them. The germline V gene encodes CDR1 SGHDN and CDR2 FVKESK. This CDR3 spans 15 amino acids. CDR3 in amino acids: CASSRHHMGGNTIYF. In DNA form, the CDR3 reads TGTGCCAGCAGCCGCCATCATATGGGAGGGAACACCATATATTTT.

V and J are TRBV6-1 and TRBJ1-1; D perhaps matches TRBD1 (5 bases). CDR1 and CDR2 from the germline V gene are MNHNS and SASEGT. Trimming took 11 bases from V and 0 from J, leaving 16 bases between them. The CDR3 sequence is 14 residues long. The DNA of the CDR3 is TGTGCCTCCCGGGGGGTTCAAGTGAACACTGAAGCTTTCTTT. Translating it yields CASRGVQVNTEAFF.

This chain connects TRBV27 to TRBJ2-7; 9 bases agree with TRBD1. Germline values: CDR1 MNHEY, CDR2 SMNVEV (reference sequence). Germline trimming cut 5 bases from V and 6 bases from J; bases unmatched to any gene: 14. There are 16 residues in the CDR3. The CDR3 reads CASSPLRGTGRGEQYF. The CDR3 DNA reads TGTGCCAGCAGTCCCCTCCGGGGGACAGGGAGAGGCGAGCAGTACTTC.

The V and J genes are TRBV10-1 and TRBJ2-7; 10 bases agree with TRBD1. The V gene end was trimmed by 1 base and the J gene end by 4 bases; junction bases not matched to a gene: 7. Per germline, CDR1 WNHNN and CDR2 SYGVQD (reference sequence). The CDR3 loop spans 16 amino acids. CDR3 region: CASSECRWTGGYEQYF. The CDR3 DNA reads TGCGCCAGCAGTGAGTGTCGGTGGACAGGGGGGTACGAGCAGTACTTC.

A few counts support this clone. The chain links TRBV25-1 to TRBJ1-4; 11 nucleotides match TRBD1. The length of the CDR3 is 15 residues. V gave up 5 bases and J gave up 7 bases; unmatched junction bases: 6. Germline V gene sequence: CDR1 MGHDK, CDR2 SYGVNS. The chain's CDR3 is CASSPRDRGVEKLFF. CDR3 coding DNA: TGTGCCAGCAGTCCCAGGGACAGGGGGGTTGAAAAACTGTTTTTT.

This clone was counted a few times. The CDR3 nucleotides are TGTGCCAGCAGCTTCCGGCTAGCGGGGAGTACTAGCACAGATACGCAGTATTTT. Translation: CASSFRLAGSTSTDTQYF. V usage is TRBV7-9 and J usage is TRBJ2-3, with TRBD2 identical over 9 bases. CDR3 length equals 18 residues. CDR1 is SEHNR and CDR2 is FQNEAQ in the germline V gene (reference sequence). With 3 bases clipped from V and 0 bases from J, the junction kept 10 bases outside the gene matches.

This clone was counted a few times. The CDR3 region has the DNA TGCGCCAGCAGCTTGGCCGGGATTGGGAATGGCTACACCTTC. Protein sequence: CASSLAGIGNGYTF. The gene calls are TRBV5-1 and TRBJ1-2; unclear D gene. The CDR3 covers 14 residues. Trimming stripped 0 bases from V and 6 bases from J, with 12 bases between. CDR1 is SGHRS and CDR2 is YFSETQ in the germline V gene.

The chain carries TRBV18 and TRBJ1-1, with TRBD1 matching 7 bases. Germline V gives CDR1 KGHSH, CDR2 LQKENI. This CDR3 is 15 amino acids long. V shed 3 bases, J shed 0 bases, and the junction held 4 bases outside the gene matches. The CDR3 bases are TGTGCCAGCTCACCCCGAAGGGGGCTGAACACTGAAGCTTTCTTT. Translation gives CASSPRRGLNTEAFF.

The chain couples TRBV7-9 to TRBJ1-5, with D perhaps matching TRBD1 (6 bases). The CDR3 consists of 16 residues. V gave up 2 bases and J gave up 5 bases, with 16 bases separating them. Germline lookup yields CDR1 SEHNR and CDR2 FQNEAQ (reference sequence). The CDR3 here is CASSLSGGQGHQPQHF. CDR3 nucleotide sequence: TGTGCCAGCAGCTTATCCGGGGGGCAGGGGCATCAGCCCCAGCATTTT.

The chain has TRBV11-3 and TRBJ2-3; tentatively, D is TRBD2 (5 bases). Trimming took off 2 bases at V and 2 bases at J, with 14 bases between the two ends. This CDR3 contains 16 residues. From germline, CDR1 is SGHNT and CDR2 YENEEA. The CDR3 region is CASSLSHGGSTDTQYF. The CDR3 coding sequence is TGTGCCAGCAGCTTAAGTCACGGCGGGTCCACAGATACGCAGTATTTT.

This clone was counted a few times. CDR3 protein: CASSLRSGTGYTF. CDR3 in DNA: TGTGCCAGCAGTTTACGGTCAGGAACTGGCTACACCTTC. The chain has TRBV12-3 or TRBV12-4 and TRBJ1-2; D ambiguous. There are 13 residues in the CDR3. With 2 bases removed from V and 7 bases from J, the gap between germline ends came to 11 bases.

In DNA form, the CDR3 reads TGCAGTGCTAGCCGGAACACTGAAGCTTTCTTT. Its translation is CSASRNTEAFF. The chain joins TRBV20-1 to TRBJ1-1; no firm D call. Per the germline V gene, CDR1 is DFQATT and CDR2 is SNEGSKA (reference sequence). This CDR3 is built from 11 residues. V gave up 3 bases and J gave up 1 base, with 3 bases separating them.

The genes are TRBV4-1 and TRBJ2-7; no clear D. The CDR3 consists of 13 residues. CDR1 MGHRA and CDR2 YSYEKL come from the germline V gene. V gave up 0 bases and J gave up 1 base, with 4 bases separating them. The CDR3 DNA follows: TGCGCCAGCAGCCAAGATATATCCTACGAGCAGTACTTC. It yields the protein CASSQDISYEQYF.

J is TRBJ2-5 and V is TRBV7-8; tentatively, D is TRBD1 (5 bases). V lost 1 base to trimming and J lost 2 bases, with 14 bases between them. The CDR3 spans 16 residues. CDR1 and CDR2 (germline): SGHVS, FQNEAQ. Written as DNA, the CDR3 is TGTGCCAGCAGCTTAGGTGGTGGGGCGGTTCAAGAGACCCAGTACTTC. Translating gives CASSLGGGAVQETQYF.

For the CDR3, the DNA is TGCAGCGTCTCAGGGACTAGCGGGGGGTCGGATGAGCAGTTCTTC. Amino acid sequence: CSVSGTSGGSDEQFF. The rearrangement joins TRBV29-1 to TRBJ2-1, with 15 bases matching TRBD2. Germline values: CDR1 SQVTM, CDR2 ANQGSEA. The V segment lost 6 bases and the J segment 8 bases; nucleotides outside the gene matches: 8. The CDR3 extends over 15 amino acids.

The chain uses TRBV7-9 and TRBJ2-3, with 9 bases lining up with TRBD1. V lost 6 bases to trimming and J lost 4 bases; unmatched junction nucleotides: 8. The CDR3 covers 15 residues. Germline assignment: CDR1 SEHNR and CDR2 FQNEAQ (reference sequence). The CDR3 nucleotides read TGTGCCAGCAGGGCCGGGACAGGGTGGGCAGATACGCAGTATTTT. Protein product: CASRAGTGWADTQYF.

This clone was recorded only once. The rearrangement joins TRBV2 to TRBJ1-1, with 8 bases lining up with TRBD1. CDR3 size: 12 residues. Germline V CDR1 and CDR2: SNHLY, FYNNEI. J gave up 5 bases and V 7 bases, and 3 bases lay outside the gene matches. CDR3 bases: TGTGCCAGCATCAGGGGGCAAACTGAAGCTTTCTTT. Translation gives CASIRGQTEAFF.

Here the CDR3 reads CASSPPLAGGNNEQFF. The DNA of the CDR3 is TGTGCCAGCTCACCACCCCTAGCGGGGGGCAACAATGAGCAGTTCTTC. This chain uses TRBV18 with TRBJ2-1; TRBD2 matches 11 bases. V shed 0 bases and J 5 bases; nucleotides not matched to a gene: 3. This CDR3 spans 16 amino acids. Germline V gene sequence: CDR1 KGHSH, CDR2 LQKENI.